This T cell receptor (beta chain) was sequenced for a study of blood T cell repertoires in COVID-19. Study as a whole: Nucleic acid was either cDNA or gDNA, and it came from T cells, B-cell-depleted T cells, or PBMCs.

Measured with immunoSEQ multiplex PCR; TCRdb has only the in-frame clones, and not every one. The sample includes about 250,000 clones, approximately 85% of them seen just once. This CDR3 is 16 amino acids long. J lost 5 bases, V lost 3 bases, and 10 bases had no gene match. CDR1 is LGHNA, CDR2 YSLEER, per germline. The clonotype comes from a woman in her 70s with acute or convalescent COVID-19. The specimen sequenced was peripheral blood. The chain has TRBV4-3 and TRBJ1-5; 7 nucleotides align to TRBD1. CDR3 in DNA: TGCGCCAGCAGCCAGGAACAGGGACAGAACTATCAGCCCCAGCATTTT. Protein product: CASSQEQGQNYQPQHF.